Following are 16 T cell receptor beta chains from one sample sequenced in a study of blood T cell repertoires in COVID-19 (dated by TCRdb to about 2020). The library was obtained by the immunoSEQ multiplex PCR assay. Imported from immuneACCESS, the table was reduced by TCRdb to in-frame sequences with V and J called. These copies leave out some clones; in studies compared against another copy, an unresolved V gene accounts for under half, and the cause of the remainder is not known. The sample contains 50,000 to 70,000 clones, about 75% of them found a single time. The ten largest clones capture roughly a fifth of the sample. The sequenced sample was peripheral blood. These receptors all stem from a man in his forties or fifties with active or convalescent COVID-19.

The CDR3 nucleotides are TGTGCCAGCAGCCCGTCGATGGGGGAGGTCGGCTACGAGCAGTACTTC. Translated, it gives CASSPSMGEVGYEQYF. V gene TRBV7-8 combines with J gene TRBJ2-7, with D tentatively TRBD2 (6 bases). Germline CDR1 reads SGHVS; CDR2 reads FQNEAQ. The germline V and J ends were trimmed by 5 bases and 3 bases, with 20 bases remaining between them. The CDR3 has 16 amino acids.

The chain employs TRBV7-2 and TRBJ1-5, with 9 bases matching TRBD1. Germline CDR1 SGHTA, CDR2 FQGNSA. Unmatched junction bases numbered 14, after V lost 5 bases and J lost 9 bases. The CDR3 has 16 residues. The CDR3 sequence is CASSLTTTGGRGPQHF. The CDR3, as DNA: TGTGCCAGCAGCCTAACAACGACAGGGGGACGGGGGCCCCAGCATTTT.

The gene calls are TRBV5-1 and TRBJ1-1; no clear D. The CDR3 is made up of 13 amino acids. Germline CDR1 is SGHRS and CDR2 is YFSETQ. The germline V and J ends were trimmed by 0 bases and 11 bases, with 14 bases remaining between them. Here the CDR3 DNA reads TGCGCCAGCAGCTTGGGTGCGACACAGTACGCTTTCTTT. Translation gives CASSLGATQYAFF.

This rearrangement joins TRBV5-4 to TRBJ2-7; D ambiguous. This CDR3 contains 13 residues. In germline, CDR1 is SGHNT, CDR2 YYREEE (reference sequence). V was cut by 6 bases and J by 0 bases, with 10 bases left in between. CDR3 amino acids: CASKKLNSYEQYF. The CDR3 region has the DNA TGTGCCAGCAAGAAGCTGAACTCCTACGAGCAGTACTTC.

About this clone itself: This clone may be a read error of a much larger clone one base away. The CDR3 nucleotides are TGTGCCCCCCATGGGGGGGTGGGGGTGGGAGCTTTCTTT. This codes for CAPHGGVGVGAFF. This chain links TRBV19 with TRBJ1-1, with TRBD1 as a possible D gene (5 bases). Germline lookup yields CDR1 LNHDA and CDR2 SQIVND (reference sequence). V lost 11 bases to trimming and J lost 10 bases, with 23 bases between them. The CDR3 runs 13 residues.

This chain connects TRBV27 to TRBJ2-7, with 7 bases that match TRBD1. Germline V gives CDR1 MNHEY, CDR2 SMNVEV (reference sequence). V lost 5 bases, J lost 1 base, and 11 bases stayed unmatched. The CDR3 is made up of 16 amino acids. The CDR3 spells CASSLPPGQLSYEQYF. The CDR3 bases are TGTGCCAGCAGTCTCCCGCCGGGACAGCTATCCTACGAGCAGTACTTC.

This clone was counted once. The chain employs TRBV5-1 and TRBJ1-1; 7 positions agree with TRBD1. Germline-derived CDR1 and CDR2 are SGHRS and YFSETQ. CDR3 length: 14 amino acids. V gave up 4 bases and J gave up 6 bases; unmatched junction bases: 9. The CDR3 loop reads CASSGGQSGAEAFF. The CDR3 DNA follows: TGCGCCAGCAGCGGGGGACAGTCTGGCGCTGAAGCTTTCTTT.

There are a few counts of this clone. The chain combines TRBV3-1 (or the pseudogene TRBV3-2) with TRBJ1-2, with 7 bases fitting TRBD1. Germline V gene lookup returns CDR1 LGHDT and CDR2 YNNKEL (reference sequence). The CDR3 length is 14 residues. With V trimmed by 6 bases and J by 7 bases, 11 bases remained unmatched. CDR3 amino acids: CASRLFDRDSGYTF. The CDR3 coding sequence is TGTGCCAGCAGACTTTTTGACAGGGACTCTGGCTACACCTTC.

For the CDR3, the DNA is TGTGCCAGCAGTTTAATCGGGTCCCTTGGCTACACCTTC. Protein sequence: CASSLIGSLGYTF. This chain connects TRBV12-3 or TRBV12-4 to TRBJ1-2; D remains ambiguous. This CDR3 is 13 amino acids long. Trimming left V 2 bases short and J 7 bases short, with 11 bases between.

This chain links TRBV4-1 with TRBJ1-6, with D uncertain. Trimming left V 1 base short and J 10 bases short, with 11 bases between. This CDR3 contains 14 residues. CDR1 and CDR2 from the germline V gene are MGHRA and YSYEKL. CDR3 nucleotides: TGCGCCAGCAGCCAAGCGATAGAAGCGTCACCCCTCCACTTT. It encodes CASSQAIEASPLHF.

The rearrangement uses TRBV6-6 and TRBJ1-2; D is undetermined. Between the trimmed V and J ends, which lost 2 bases and 5 bases, there was a span of 9 bases. Germline assignment: CDR1 MNHNY and CDR2 SVGAGI (reference sequence). The CDR3 consists of 13 residues. DNA for the CDR3: TGTGCCAGCAGTTACGACGGGGTTTATGGCTACACCTTC. The encoded protein is CASSYDGVYGYTF.

V usage is TRBV19 and J usage is TRBJ2-2; the match to TRBD2 covers 9 bases. The CDR3 runs to 15 residues. With V trimmed by 1 base and J by 6 bases, 3 bases remained unmatched. The V gene's germline CDR1 is LNHDA and CDR2 SQIVND (reference sequence). The CDR3 here is CASSIGGRAPGELFF. As DNA, the CDR3 is TGTGCCAGTAGTATAGGCGGGAGGGCCCCCGGGGAGCTGTTTTTT.

The chain employs TRBV2 and TRBJ2-3, with TRBD2 matching over 7 bases. V shed 7 bases and J 6 bases; nucleotides not matched to a gene: 19. Germline V gene sequence: CDR1 SNHLY, CDR2 FYNNEI. The CDR3 runs to 17 residues. The CDR3 DNA is TGTGCCAGCATTTTGAACGGACGGGCGGGAGTTCGGGATACGCAGTATTTT. This translates into CASILNGRAGVRDTQYF.

The chain carries TRBV5-1 and TRBJ2-7, with 7 bases that match TRBD1. This CDR3 has 13 amino acids. Trimming at V came to 9 bases and at J to 1 base, leaving 7 bases not matched to a gene. Germline assignment: CDR1 SGHRS and CDR2 YFSETQ. The CDR3 is CATSRTGSYEQYF. Written as DNA, the CDR3 is TGCGCCACCTCCCGGACAGGATCCTACGAGCAGTACTTC. The complete variable domain, with remaining parts taken from reference TRBV5-1 and TRBJ2-7, reads KAGVTQTPRYLIKTRGQQVTLSCSPISGHRSVSWYQQTPGQGLQFLFEYFSETQRNKGNFPGRFSGRQFSNSRSEMNVSTLELGDSALYLCATSRTGSYEQYFGPGTRLTVT.

The chain combines TRBV3-1 (or the pseudogene TRBV3-2) with TRBJ1-1, with 9 nucleotides matching TRBD1. V trimming: 6 bases; J trimming: 4 bases; junction bases outside the gene matches: 6. The CDR3 totals 14 residues. Germline CDR1 is LGHDT and CDR2 is YNNKEL (reference sequence). The CDR3 DNA reads TGTGCCAGCAGGCCCCAGACAGGGGGCACTGAAGCTTTCTTT. Translated, it gives CASRPQTGGTEAFF.

The chain uses TRBV5-4 and TRBJ2-5, with TRBD2 matching 14 bases. The CDR3 spans 15 residues. J gave up 5 bases and V 4 bases, and 4 bases lay outside the gene matches. The germline CDR1 and CDR2 sequences are SGHNT and YYREEE (reference sequence). CDR3 DNA: TGTGCCAGCAGCGGGACTAGCGGGAGTTGGGAGACCCAGTACTTC. Amino acid sequence: CASSGTSGSWETQYF.